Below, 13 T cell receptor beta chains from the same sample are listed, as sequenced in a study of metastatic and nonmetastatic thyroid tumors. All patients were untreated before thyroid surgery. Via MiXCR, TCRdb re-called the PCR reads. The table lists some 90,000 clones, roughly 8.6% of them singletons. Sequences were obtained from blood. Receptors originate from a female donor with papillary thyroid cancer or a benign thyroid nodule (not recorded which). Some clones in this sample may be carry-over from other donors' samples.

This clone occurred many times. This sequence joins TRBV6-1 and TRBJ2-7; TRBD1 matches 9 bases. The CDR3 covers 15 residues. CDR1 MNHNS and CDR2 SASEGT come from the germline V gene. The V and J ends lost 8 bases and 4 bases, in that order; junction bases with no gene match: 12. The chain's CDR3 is CASWDPGQGPYEQYF. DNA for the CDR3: TGTGCCAGCTGGGACCCGGGACAGGGTCCTTACGAGCAGTACTTC.

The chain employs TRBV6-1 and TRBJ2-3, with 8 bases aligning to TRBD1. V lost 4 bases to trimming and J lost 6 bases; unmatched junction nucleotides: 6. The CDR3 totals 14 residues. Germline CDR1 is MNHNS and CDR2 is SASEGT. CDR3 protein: CASSAGTGPDTQYF. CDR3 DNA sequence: TGTGCCAGCAGTGCCGGGACAGGACCGGATACGCAGTATTTT.

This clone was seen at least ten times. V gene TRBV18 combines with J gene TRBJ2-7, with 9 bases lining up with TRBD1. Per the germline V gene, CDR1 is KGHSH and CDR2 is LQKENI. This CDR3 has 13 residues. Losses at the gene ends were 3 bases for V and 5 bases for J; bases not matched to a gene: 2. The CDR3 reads CASSPGQGHEQYF. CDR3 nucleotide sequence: TGTGCCAGCTCACCGGGACAGGGCCACGAGCAGTACTTC.

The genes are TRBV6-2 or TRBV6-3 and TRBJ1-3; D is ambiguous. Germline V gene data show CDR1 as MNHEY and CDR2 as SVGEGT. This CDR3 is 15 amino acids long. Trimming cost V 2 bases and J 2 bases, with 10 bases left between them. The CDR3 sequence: CASSYEGLPGNTIYF. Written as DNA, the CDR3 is TGTGCCAGCAGTTACGAGGGCCTCCCTGGAAACACCATATATTTT.

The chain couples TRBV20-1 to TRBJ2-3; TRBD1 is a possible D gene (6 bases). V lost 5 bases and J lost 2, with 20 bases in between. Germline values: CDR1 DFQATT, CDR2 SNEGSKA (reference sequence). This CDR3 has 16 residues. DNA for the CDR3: TGCAGTGCTCCACTCCAGGGGTGGCCCCACACAGATACGCAGTATTTT. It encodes CSAPLQGWPHTDTQYF.

CDR3 bases: TGTGCCAGCAGCTTAATCCCAACCGAGGATACGCAGTATTTT. Protein product: CASSLIPTEDTQYF. The chain uses TRBV7-3 and TRBJ2-3; D is ambiguous. The length of the CDR3 is 14 residues. V was pared by 1 base and J by 6 bases, with 11 bases between. Germline V lookup: CDR1 SGHTA, CDR2 FQGTGA.

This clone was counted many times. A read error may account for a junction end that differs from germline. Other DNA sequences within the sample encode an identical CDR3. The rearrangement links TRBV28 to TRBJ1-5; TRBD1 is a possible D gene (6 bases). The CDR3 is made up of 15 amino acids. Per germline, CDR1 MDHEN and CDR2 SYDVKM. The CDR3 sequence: CASSFPGVGNQPQHF. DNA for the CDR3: TGTGCCAGCAGTTTCCCAGGGGTAGGCAATCAGCCTCAGCATTTT.

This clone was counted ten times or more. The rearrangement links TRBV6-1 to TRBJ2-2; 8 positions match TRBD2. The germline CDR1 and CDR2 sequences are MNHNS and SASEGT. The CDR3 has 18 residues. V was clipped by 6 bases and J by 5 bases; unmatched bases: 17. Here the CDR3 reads CASRGARGGGGRTGELFF. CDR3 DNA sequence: TGTGCCAGCAGAGGGGCCCGGGGGGGCGGGGGTCGAACCGGGGAGCTGTTTTTT.

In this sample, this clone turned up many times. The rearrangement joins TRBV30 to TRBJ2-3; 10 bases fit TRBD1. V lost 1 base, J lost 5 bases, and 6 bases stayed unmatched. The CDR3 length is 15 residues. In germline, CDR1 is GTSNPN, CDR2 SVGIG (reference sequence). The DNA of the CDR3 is TGTGCCTGGAGTGATTATGGGACAGGGGTAGATACGCAGTATTTT. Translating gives CAWSDYGTGVDTQYF.

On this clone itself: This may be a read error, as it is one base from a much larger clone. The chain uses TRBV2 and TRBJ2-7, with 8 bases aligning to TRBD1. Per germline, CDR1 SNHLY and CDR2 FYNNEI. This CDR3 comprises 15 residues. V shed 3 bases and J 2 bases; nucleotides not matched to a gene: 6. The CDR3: CASSDAQGAAYEQYF. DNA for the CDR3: TGTGCCAGCAGTGATGCGCAGGGGGCTGCCTACGAGCAGTACTTC. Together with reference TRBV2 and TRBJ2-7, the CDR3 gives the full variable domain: EPEVTQTPSHQVTQMGQEVILRCVPISNHLYFYWYRQILGQKVEFLVSFYNNEISEKSEIFDDQFSVERPDGSNFTLKIRSTKLEDSAMYFCASSDAQGAAYEQYFGPGTRLTVT.

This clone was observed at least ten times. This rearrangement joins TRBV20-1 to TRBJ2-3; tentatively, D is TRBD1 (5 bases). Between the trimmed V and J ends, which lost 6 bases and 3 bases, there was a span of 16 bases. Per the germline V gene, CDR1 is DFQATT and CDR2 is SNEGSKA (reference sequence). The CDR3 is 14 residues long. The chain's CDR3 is CSARSAGYTDTQYF. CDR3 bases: TGCAGTGCCCGGTCGGCAGGGTATACAGATACGCAGTATTTT.

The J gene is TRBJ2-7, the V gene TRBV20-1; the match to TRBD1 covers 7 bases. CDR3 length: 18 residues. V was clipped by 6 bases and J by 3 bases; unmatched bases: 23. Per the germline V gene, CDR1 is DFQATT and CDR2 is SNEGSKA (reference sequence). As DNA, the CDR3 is TGCAGTGCCGAAGGTACGACAGGGAAAGTTGGAGGTAACTACGAGCAGTACTTC. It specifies CSAEGTTGKVGGNYEQYF.

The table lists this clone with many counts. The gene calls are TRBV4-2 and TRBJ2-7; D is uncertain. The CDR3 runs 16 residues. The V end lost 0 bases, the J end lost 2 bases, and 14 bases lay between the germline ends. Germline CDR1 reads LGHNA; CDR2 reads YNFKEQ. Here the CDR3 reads CASSQDRAGPAYEQYF. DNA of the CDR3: TGTGCCAGCAGCCAAGATCGGGCTGGACCGGCCTACGAGCAGTACTTC.